The 27 T cell receptor beta chains below were found in one sample sequenced in a study of response to subunit inactivated influenza vaccine. TCRdb re-called the RT-PCR reads through MiXCR, storing one row per CDR3 protein. The sample lists 860,000 or so distinct CDR3 sequences; 21% were seen once. This material consisted of PBMCs from blood, taken roughly 5 days after vaccination. These receptors all come from a man in his fifties or sixties who received an inactivated influenza vaccine.

The chain employs TRBV15 and TRBJ1-5; D is unresolved. Germline V gene lookup returns CDR1 LNHNV and CDR2 YYDKDF (reference sequence). CDR3 size: 17 residues. V gave up 0 bases and J gave up 6 bases, with 18 bases separating them. CDR3 sequence reads: CATSRDPAGKFSQPQHF. CDR3 sequence (DNA): TGTGCCACCAGCAGAGATCCCGCGGGGAAATTTAGTCAGCCCCAGCATTTT.

Only a few counts were recorded for this clonotype. The chain recombines TRBV12-3 or TRBV12-4 with TRBJ1-5, with 9 bases identical to TRBD1. This CDR3 has 13 residues. V shed 7 bases, J shed 6 bases, and the junction held 4 bases outside the gene matches. The CDR3 region is CASTLTGGQPQHF. DNA for the CDR3: TGTGCCAGCACCTTGACAGGGGGTCAGCCCCAGCATTTT.

In its sample, this clonotype was seen a few times. The chain links TRBV5-5 to TRBJ2-7; D perhaps matches TRBD2 (6 bases). Deletions cut 0 bases from V and 6 bases from J, with 16 bases between. The CDR3 has 15 amino acids. Germline V gives CDR1 SGHKS, CDR2 YYEKEE (reference sequence). CDR3 amino acids: CASSLGPLGRSEQYF. For the CDR3, the DNA is TGTGCCAGCAGCTTGGGGCCCTTAGGGAGGAGCGAGCAGTACTTC.

This clonotype was counted a few times. V usage is TRBV7-2 and J usage is TRBJ2-1, with D possibly TRBD1 on 5 matching bases. The CDR3 runs to 15 residues. Germline lookup yields CDR1 SGHTA and CDR2 FQGNSA. Trimming removed 1 base at V and 6 bases at J, with 13 bases between. The DNA of the CDR3 is TGTGCCAGCAGCTTAGAGCAGGGCCGAATCAATGAGCAGTTCTTC. Protein: CASSLEQGRINEQFF.

This clonotype was counted only a few times. CDR3 amino acids: CASSLTGKEQFF. The CDR3 DNA reads as TGCGCCAGCAGCTTGACAGGGAAGGAGCAGTTCTTC. The chain couples TRBV5-1 to TRBJ2-1; TRBD1 is a possible D gene (6 bases). Trimming pared 1 base from V and 10 bases from J, leaving 9 bases between. Germline lookup yields CDR1 SGHRS and CDR2 YFSETQ. CDR3 length: 12 amino acids.

The chain has TRBV6-2 or TRBV6-3 and TRBJ2-7; 8 bases map to TRBD1. The CDR3 consists of 14 residues. The trim removed 10 bases at V and 2 bases at J, leaving 10 bases unmatched. CDR1 and CDR2 (germline): MNHEY, SVGEGT. The CDR3 nucleotides are TGTGCCACTATGGACAGGGCTTCGACCTACGAGCAGTACTTC. It translates to CATMDRASTYEQYF.

This chain uses TRBV7-9 with TRBJ2-7; D might be TRBD1 or TRBD2, each matching 5 bases. The CDR3 length is 14 residues. The V and J ends lost 5 bases and 6 bases respectively, with 17 bases between them. Germline values: CDR1 SEHNR, CDR2 FQNEAQ (reference sequence). CDR3 in amino acids: CASSQRDPLSEQYF. CDR3 coding DNA: TGTGCCAGCAGCCAAAGGGACCCCCTTAGCGAGCAGTACTTC. Full variable domain (missing parts from reference TRBV7-9 and TRBJ2-7): DTGVSQNPRHKITKRGQNVTFRCDPISEHNRLYWYRQTLGQGPEFLTYFQNEAQLEKSRLLSDRFSAERPKGSFSTLEIQRTEQGDSAMYLCASSQRDPLSEQYFGPGTRLTVT.

This clonotype came up a few times. The genes are TRBV6-2 or TRBV6-3 and TRBJ2-3, with D perhaps matching TRBD2 (6 bases). This CDR3 contains 18 residues. The germline V and J ends were trimmed by 0 bases and 1 base, with 17 bases remaining between them. Germline CDR1 reads MNHEY; CDR2 reads SVGEGT. The CDR3 bases are TGTGCCAGCAGTTACTCCTTATACTTAGCGGAACGCACAGATACGCAGTATTTT. This gives the protein CASSYSLYLAERTDTQYF.

The chain links TRBV5-5 to TRBJ2-7; 9 bases agree with TRBD1. This CDR3 is 15 amino acids long. Unmatched junction bases numbered 7, after V lost 3 bases and J lost 3 bases. The germline CDR1 and CDR2 sequences are SGHKS and YYEKEE (reference sequence). CDR3 sequence (DNA): TGTGCCAGCAGCTCTTGGACAGGGGCTAACTACGAGCAGTACTTC. This gives the protein CASSSWTGANYEQYF.

J is TRBJ1-2 and V is TRBV29-1, with TRBD1 matching 8 bases. V lost 2 bases and J lost 3; bases outside the gene matches: 8. Germline loops: CDR1 SQVTM, CDR2 ANQGSEA. The CDR3 is 15 amino acids. The CDR3 sequence: CSVEPSRDRHYGYTF. The CDR3 bases are TGCAGCGTTGAACCGTCCCGGGACAGGCACTATGGCTACACCTTC.

This clonotype was found many times. The V gene is TRBV4-1, the J gene TRBJ2-3, with D unclear. CDR1 MGHRA and CDR2 YSYEKL come from the germline V gene. This CDR3 comprises 15 residues. Between the trimmed V and J ends, which lost 4 bases and 0 bases, there was a span of 11 bases. The chain's CDR3 is CASSRIGPSTDTQYF. As DNA, the CDR3 is TGCGCCAGCAGCCGTATTGGACCGAGCACAGATACGCAGTATTTT.

V and J are TRBV11-2 and TRBJ2-2, with 11 bases fitting TRBD2. In germline, CDR1 is SGHAT, CDR2 FQNNGV. The J segment lost 6 bases and the V segment lost 3 bases, leaving 12 bases of the junction unmatched. This CDR3 has 18 amino acids. CDR3: CASSFVLAGALGAGELFF. As DNA, the CDR3 is TGTGCCAGCAGCTTTGTACTAGCGGGGGCCCTCGGCGCCGGGGAGCTGTTTTTT.

This clonotype was detected ten times or more. One junction end disagrees with the germline gene, perhaps due to a read error. The gene calls are TRBV2 and TRBJ1-1, with D unresolved. There are 13 residues in the CDR3. Germline CDR1 reads SNHLY; CDR2 reads FYNNEI. The CDR3 is CASGEIMNTEAFF. In DNA, the CDR3 is TGTGCCAGCGGTGAAATCATGAACACTGAAGCTTTCTTT.

The V call is TRBV6-1, the J call TRBJ1-5; D possibly corresponds to TRBD1 (5 bases). Germline CDR1 is MNHNS and CDR2 is SASEGT. This CDR3 has 14 residues. V gave up 5 bases and J gave up 4 bases, with 12 bases separating them. The CDR3 sequence: CASSPGGENQPQHF. The CDR3 DNA reads TGTGCCAGCAGTCCCGGGGGGGAGAATCAGCCCCAGCATTTT.

The rearrangement joins TRBV4-3 to TRBJ2-3, with TRBD2 matching over 7 bases. V dropped 0 bases and J dropped 4; count of bases not matched to a gene: 4. CDR1 LGHNA and CDR2 YSLEER come from the germline V gene. The CDR3 is made up of 15 amino acids. CDR3 coding DNA: TGCGCCAGCAGCCAAGAAGGCGGGAGATCAGATACGCAGTATTTT. It codes for CASSQEGGRSDTQYF.

This clonotype was picked up a small number of times. The rearrangement joins TRBV5-1 to TRBJ2-5; TRBD2 might be the D (5 bases). The germline gives CDR1 SGHRS, CDR2 YFSETQ. CDR3 size: 16 residues. V lost 1 base to trimming and J lost 0 bases, with 13 bases between them. The CDR3 coding sequence is TGCGCCAGCAGCTTGTTAGCGACCACCGACCAAGAGACCCAGTACTTC. Its protein product is CASSLLATTDQETQYF. Filled out from reference TRBV5-1 and TRBJ2-5, the complete variable domain reads KAGVTQTPRYLIKTRGQQVTLSCSPISGHRSVSWYQQTPGQGLQFLFEYFSETQRNKGNFPGRFSGRQFSNSRSEMNVSTLELGDSALYLCASSLLATTDQETQYFGPGTRLLVL.

This clonotype was observed a few times. The V call is TRBV12-3 or TRBV12-4, the J call TRBJ2-7; 7 bases fit TRBD2. The CDR3 is 12 amino acids. V shed 10 bases, J shed 0 bases, and the junction held 3 bases outside the gene matches. The CDR3 loop is CAMGDYSYEQYF. CDR3 coding DNA: TGTGCCATGGGGGACTACTCCTACGAGCAGTACTTC.

The count of this clonotype is one. The chain is built from TRBV6-5 and TRBJ2-7; 8 positions agree with TRBD2. This CDR3 comprises 13 residues. Germline V gives CDR1 MNHEY, CDR2 SVGAGI. The V gene end was trimmed by 2 bases and the J gene end by 7 bases; junction bases not matched to a gene: 4. The CDR3 DNA is TGTGCCAGCAGTTACCTCTTAGCGGGGGAGCAGTACTTC. Encoded protein: CASSYLLAGEQYF.

About this clonotype: A much more abundant neighbour one base away suggests this may be a read error. This rearrangement joins TRBV29-1 to TRBJ2-5, with TRBD2 identical over 7 bases. The ends lost 4 bases at V and 3 bases at J; junction bases unmatched: 8. The CDR3 runs 14 residues. The V gene's germline CDR1 is SQVTM and CDR2 ANQGSEA. The CDR3 coding sequence is TGCAGCGTTGTGGGACTGGCGGGGGAAGAGACCCAGTACTTC. Protein product: CSVVGLAGEETQYF.

This clonotype was recorded at least ten times. V and J are TRBV10-3 and TRBJ2-3, with D uncertain. V lost 6 bases and J lost 0, with 7 bases in between. This CDR3 has 13 residues. Germline CDR1 and CDR2: ENHRY and SYGVKD. In nucleotides, the CDR3 is TGTGCCATCAGCAGTTATAGCACAGATACGCAGTATTTT. Translating gives CAISSYSTDTQYF.

This clonotype has more than one count but fewer than ten. V usage is TRBV20-1 and J usage is TRBJ2-3; possible D gene TRBD1, 6 bases. Trimming removed 7 bases from V and 2 bases from J, with 10 bases in between. This CDR3 comprises 12 residues. Germline CDR1 DFQATT, CDR2 SNEGSKA (reference sequence). The DNA of the CDR3 is TGCAGTGAGCAGGGGTACACAGATACGCAGTATTTT. Translation gives CSEQGYTDTQYF.

The sample holds a few counts of this clonotype. The CDR3 loop reads CASSHPWAEDTQYF. The CDR3 bases are TGTGCCAGCAGCCACCCATGGGCGGAGGATACGCAGTATTTT. The chain couples TRBV7-8 to TRBJ2-3; D gene unclear. The CDR3 spans 14 residues. V gave up 5 bases and J gave up 6 bases, with 15 bases separating them. CDR1 and CDR2 from the germline V gene are SGHVS and FQNEAQ.

The rearrangement uses TRBV7-2 and TRBJ2-1; perhaps TRBD2 as D (5 bases). This CDR3 has 14 residues. Germline V CDR1 and CDR2: SGHTA, FQGNSA. Trimming removed 3 bases at V and 12 bases at J, with 18 bases between. The CDR3 sequence is CASSLGNADYVQFF. For the CDR3, the DNA is TGTGCCAGCAGCTTGGGGAACGCAGACTACGTGCAGTTCTTC.

This clonotype was observed at least ten times. The CDR3 DNA follows: TGCAGCGGGCAGGTCTATTTTCGCGGCACAGATACGCAGTATTTT. Translated: CSGQVYFRGTDTQYF. The chain carries TRBV29-1 and TRBJ2-3; D uncertain. V was cut by 7 bases and J by 1 base, with 18 bases left in between. Germline CDR1 and CDR2: SQVTM and ANQGSEA. CDR3 length equals 15 residues.

A few counts support this clonotype. J is TRBJ1-1 and V is TRBV6-1; a possible D gene is TRBD1 (5 bases). Per the germline V gene, CDR1 is MNHNS and CDR2 is SASEGT. V lost 7 bases and J 0 bases, leaving 12 bases between the germline ends. The CDR3 is 14 amino acids. CDR3 sequence (DNA): TGTGCCAGCATGGGCCAGGGAATGAACACTGAAGCTTTCTTT. This sequence encodes CASMGQGMNTEAFF.

This clonotype was recorded a few times. J is TRBJ2-5 and V is TRBV20-1; TRBD2 matches 7 bases. The CDR3 extends over 14 amino acids. CDR1 and CDR2 from the germline V gene are DFQATT and SNEGSKA (reference sequence). The ends lost 6 bases at V and 7 bases at J; junction bases unmatched: 14. CDR3 coding DNA: TGCAGTGCGCAACCGGGACTACTCTTCACGACCCAGTACTTC. This sequence encodes CSAQPGLLFTTQYF.

V and J are TRBV20-1 and TRBJ2-3; D could derive from TRBD1 or TRBD2 (5 bases each). The CDR3 is 13 amino acids. V was trimmed by 5 bases and J by 4 bases, leaving 13 bases between them. Germline assignment: CDR1 DFQATT and CDR2 SNEGSKA (reference sequence). The CDR3 DNA sequence: TGCAGTGCTCCTACCGGGGCCCCAGATACGCAGTATTTT. Its protein product is CSAPTGAPDTQYF.